These T cell receptor beta chains were read from a single sample in a study of cytomegalovirus exposure and HLA in healthy donors. The protocol was immunoSEQ multiplex PCR, while the TCRdb copy is restricted to in-frame clones and leaves out a portion. The sample includes more than 300,000 clones, roughly 90% seen only once; the top ten take over 0.8%. The sequenced sample was PBMCs. These receptors all come from a woman aged 18-30 years in good health and CMV-seronegative. Each CDR3 is given with its conserved first and last residue. Each record gives: J gene, V gene, D gene, clone size, CDR3 protein, CDR3 DNA. D genes are given only for firm matches. Size values are once, few and many counts, or a class for expanded clones, and some rows have none.

TRBJ1-2,TRBV28,TRBD1,NA,CASTPQGPRLSGYTF,TGTGCCAGCACCCCACAGGGGCCTCGTCTCAGTGGCTACACCTTC
TRBJ1-3,TRBV19,NA,few,CASRPLPSGNTIYF,TGTGCCAGTAGGCCCCTACCCTCTGGAAACACCATATATTTT
TRBJ2-7,TRBV6-5,TRBD2,NA,CASSYLGLAGHDEQYF,TGTGCCAGCAGTTACTTGGGGTTAGCGGGACATGACGAGCAGTACTTC
TRBJ2-7,TRBV16,NA,NA,CASSPRHSSHSYEQYF,TGTGCCAGCAGCCCCCGACACAGCTCCCACTCCTACGAGCAGTACTTC
TRBJ2-7,TRBV27,TRBD1,few,CASWDRVYEQYF,TGTGCCAGCTGGGACAGGGTGTACGAGCAGTACTTC
TRBJ2-7,TRBV6-6,TRBD2,NA,CATGTSGSYEQYF,TGTGCCACCGGGACTAGCGGCTCCTACGAGCAGTACTTC
TRBJ1-2,TRBV5-1,TRBD1,NA,CASSLQGEGGYTF,TGCGCCAGCAGCTTACAGGGGGAAGGTGGCTACACCTTC
TRBJ2-1,TRBV29-1,TRBD1,NA,CSVAPQGAYNEQFF,TGCAGCGTTGCCCCCCAGGGGGCCTACAATGAGCAGTTCTTC
TRBJ2-7,TRBV15,TRBD1,NA,CATSRPPTGLDEQYF,TGTGCCACCAGCAGACCACCGACAGGGTTAGACGAGCAGTACTTC
TRBJ2-3,TRBV18,TRBD1,NA,CASSPALQGPTDTQYF,TGTGCCAGCTCACCGGCCTTACAGGGGCCCACAGATACGCAGTATTTT
TRBJ2-7,TRBV10-3,NA,NA,CAISEDKSSYEQYF,TGTGCCATCAGTGAAGACAAGAGCTCCTACGAGCAGTACTTC
TRBJ2-2,TRBV14,TRBD2,NA,CASSLVAGGAGELFF,TGTGCCAGCAGCCTTGTAGCGGGAGGGGCCGGGGAGCTGTTTTTT
TRBJ2-3,TRBV7-9,NA,NA,CASSLGQSSTDTQYF,TGTGCCAGCAGCTTAGGACAGTCCAGCACAGATACGCAGTATTTT
TRBJ1-1,TRBV19,NA,NA,CASSTQGYNTEAFF,TGTGCCAGTAGCACCCAGGGCTACAACACTGAAGCTTTCTTT